Shown below are 10 T cell receptor beta chains from a single sample sequenced in a study of blood T cells in healthy people across ages. For the second PCR, which ran for roughly 7 to 11 cycles, a sample-barcoded 5' primer and a J-beta primer mix were used. TCRdb re-called the 5' RACE reads through MiXCR, storing one row per CDR3 protein. Altogether 700,000 to 850,000 distinct CDR3 sequences are present, around 36% being singletons, with the ten largest covering 10% to 15%. The sample was blood. Receptor source: a man aged 18 to 35 in good health.

J is TRBJ2-1 and V is TRBV20-1, with D hard to call. V dropped 1 base and J dropped 7 bases, with 11 bases sitting between them. CDR1 is DFQATT and CDR2 is SNEGSKA in the germline V gene (reference sequence). The CDR3 spans 13 residues. Here the CDR3 reads CSARGDTRNEQFF. In nucleotides, the CDR3 is TGCAGTGCTAGAGGTGACACACGGAATGAGCAGTTCTTC.

At least ten counts were recorded for this clonotype. The chain uses TRBV20-1 and TRBJ2-5; D perhaps matches TRBD1 (6 bases). Per germline, CDR1 DFQATT and CDR2 SNEGSKA (reference sequence). The CDR3 has 12 residues. Trimming shortened V by 6 bases and J by 3 bases, and 11 bases separated the two germline ends. Here the CDR3 DNA reads TGCAGTGCCGCACAGGGCGAAGAGACCCAGTACTTC. Residues: CSAAQGEETQYF.

The chain uses TRBV2 and TRBJ2-7, with D tentatively TRBD2 (7 bases). CDR3 size: 10 residues. Per the germline V gene, CDR1 is SNHLY and CDR2 is FYNNEI. CDR3 sequence (DNA): TGTGCGGGGAGGGGGAATGAGCAGTACTTC. It codes for CAGRGNEQYF. The complete variable domain, with remaining parts taken from reference TRBV2 and TRBJ2-7, reads EPEVTQTPSHQVTQMGQEVILRCVPISNHLYFYWYRQILGQKVEFLVSFYNNEISEKSEIFDDQFSVERPDGSNFTLKIRSTKLEDSAMYFCAGRGNEQYFGPGTRLTVT.

The V and J genes are TRBV24-1 and TRBJ1-2; D is unresolved. V shed 4 bases and J shed 5 bases, with 7 bases lying between them. In germline, CDR1 is KGHDR, CDR2 SFDVKD. The CDR3 extends over 12 amino acids. CDR3 sequence: CATSDQRYGYTF. In DNA form, the CDR3 reads TGTGCCACCAGTGACCAAAGATATGGCTACACCTTC.

This sequence joins TRBV5-1 and TRBJ1-2; the D gene is possibly TRBD1 (5 bases). Between the trimmed V and J ends, which lost 2 bases and 2 bases, there was a span of 13 bases. Germline loops: CDR1 SGHRS, CDR2 YFSETQ. The CDR3 covers 15 residues. The CDR3 bases are TGCGCCAGCAGCTTTGCCCGGGGGGGGAACTATGGCTACACCTTC. Encoded protein: CASSFARGGNYGYTF.

The rearrangement joins TRBV12-3 or TRBV12-4 to TRBJ2-5, with TRBD1 matching 8 bases. V was pared by 7 bases and J by 11 bases, with 18 bases of the junction left unmatched. The length of the CDR3 is 15 residues. CDR3 in DNA: TGTGCCAGCACTTCGGACAGGGCAGCCCACAATGAGCAGTACTTC. Translation: CASTSDRAAHNEQYF.

In its sample, this clonotype was seen a few times. The CDR3 protein is CASSHVYNAGTPIEAFF. CDR3 nucleotides: TGTGCCAGCAGCCACGTCTACAACGCCGGGACCCCGATTGAAGCTTTCTTT. The chain couples TRBV14 to TRBJ1-1; perhaps TRBD1 as D (5 bases). The length of the CDR3 is 17 residues. V dropped 3 bases and J dropped 7 bases, with 24 bases sitting between them. Germline V CDR1 and CDR2: SGHDN, FVKESK.

This chain joins TRBV12-3 or TRBV12-4 and TRBJ1-4, with D possibly being TRBD1 (5 bases). The CDR3 has 15 residues. V gave up 6 bases and J gave up 8 bases, with 19 bases separating them. CDR3: CASSTRGGFNEKLFF. As DNA, the CDR3 is TGTGCCAGCAGCACCCGTGGGGGTTTTAACGAAAAACTGTTTTTT.

With respect to this clonotype: An end of the junction differs from the germline gene, which may be a read error. The V call is TRBV5-1, the J call TRBJ2-1; 8 bases map to TRBD2. CDR3 length: 17 residues. Germline V gene sequence: CDR1 SGHRS, CDR2 YFSETQ. CDR3 region: CASSRVGAGGRYDEQFF. In DNA form, the CDR3 reads TGCGCCAGCAGCCGAGTTGGCGCGGGGGGCCGCTACGATGAGCAGTTCTTC.

This chain links TRBV4-1 with TRBJ1-1; no clear D gene. V lost 2 bases, J lost 1 base, and 8 bases lay in between. Germline V gene lookup returns CDR1 MGHRA and CDR2 YSYEKL. This CDR3 is built from 14 residues. CDR3 nucleotide sequence: TGCGCCAGCAGCCAACAGACGGGGAACACTGAAGCTTTCTTT. Its protein product is CASSQQTGNTEAFF.